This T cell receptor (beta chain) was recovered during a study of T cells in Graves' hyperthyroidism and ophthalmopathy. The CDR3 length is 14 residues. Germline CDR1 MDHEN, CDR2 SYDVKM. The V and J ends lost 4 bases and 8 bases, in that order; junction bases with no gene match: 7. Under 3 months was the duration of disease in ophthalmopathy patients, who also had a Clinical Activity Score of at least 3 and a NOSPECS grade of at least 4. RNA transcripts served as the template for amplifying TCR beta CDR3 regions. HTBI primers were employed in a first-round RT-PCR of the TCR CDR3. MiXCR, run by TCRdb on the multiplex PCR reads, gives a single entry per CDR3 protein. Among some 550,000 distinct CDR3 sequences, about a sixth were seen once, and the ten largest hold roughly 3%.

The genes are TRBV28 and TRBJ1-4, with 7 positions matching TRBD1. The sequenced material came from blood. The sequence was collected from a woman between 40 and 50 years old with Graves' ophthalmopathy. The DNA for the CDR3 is TGTGCCAGCAGTTCCCCAGGGGGAGGGGAAAAACTGTTTTTT. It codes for CASSSPGGGEKLFF.